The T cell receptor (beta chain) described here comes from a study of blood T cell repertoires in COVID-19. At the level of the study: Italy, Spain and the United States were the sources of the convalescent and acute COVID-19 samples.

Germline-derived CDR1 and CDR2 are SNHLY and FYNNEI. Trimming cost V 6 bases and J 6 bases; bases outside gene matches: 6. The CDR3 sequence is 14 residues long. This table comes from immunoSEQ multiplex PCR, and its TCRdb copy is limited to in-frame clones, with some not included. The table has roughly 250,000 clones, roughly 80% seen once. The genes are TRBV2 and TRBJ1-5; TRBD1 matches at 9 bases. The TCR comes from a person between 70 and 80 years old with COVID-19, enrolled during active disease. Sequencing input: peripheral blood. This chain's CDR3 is CASSWDRESQPQHF. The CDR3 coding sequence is TGTGCCAGCAGCTGGGACAGGGAATCTCAGCCCCAGCATTTT.